Sequencing of this TCR beta chain was carried out in a study of blood T cell repertoires in COVID-19. The protocol was immunoSEQ multiplex PCR, while the TCRdb copy is restricted to in-frame clones and leaves out a portion. The data show 110,000 to 150,000 clones, around 84% seen once. V dropped 5 bases and J dropped 9 bases, with 16 bases sitting between them. This CDR3 comprises 13 residues. Sequencing was done on a sample of peripheral blood. This rearrangement joins TRBV12-3 or TRBV12-4 to TRBJ1-2, with a tentative D call TRBD1 (5 bases). The TCR was taken from a human donor in a cohort sampled during active COVID-19. The CDR3 DNA reads as TGTGCCAGCAGTGAACACGGGGACTGGAGCTACACCTTC. Translating it yields CASSEHGDWSYTF.